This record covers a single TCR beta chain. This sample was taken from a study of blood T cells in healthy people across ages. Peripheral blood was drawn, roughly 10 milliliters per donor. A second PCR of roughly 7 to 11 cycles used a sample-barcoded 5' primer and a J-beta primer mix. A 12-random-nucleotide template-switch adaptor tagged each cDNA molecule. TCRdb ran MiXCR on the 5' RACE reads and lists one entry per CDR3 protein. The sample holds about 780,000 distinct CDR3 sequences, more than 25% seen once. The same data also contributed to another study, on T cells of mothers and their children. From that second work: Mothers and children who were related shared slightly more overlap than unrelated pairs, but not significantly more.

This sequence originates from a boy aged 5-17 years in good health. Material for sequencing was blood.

The CDR3 here is CASSRDRERTQLFF. CDR3 coding DNA: TGTGCCAGCTCCCGGGACAGGGAGCGCACGCAACTGTTTTTT. V usage is TRBV6-6 and J usage is TRBJ1-4; 9 nucleotides align to TRBD1. The V gene end was trimmed by 8 bases and the J gene end by 12 bases; junction bases not matched to a gene: 13. The germline CDR1 and CDR2 sequences are MNHNY and SVGAGI (reference sequence). This CDR3 has 14 amino acids.